The 23 T cell receptor beta chains below all came from one sample that was sequenced in a study of beta chain features in type 1 diabetes. Every isolated RNA sample was fully reverse transcribed, so sequencing captured expressed TCRB transcripts. The data were produced by immunoSEQ multiplex PCR, yet TCRdb's version contains in-frame clones alone and is incomplete. Here the sample spans hundreds of thousands of clones, around a sixth being singletons. Specimen: naive CD4+ T cells from blood. Receptor source: a man younger than 35 in good health.

The V and J genes are TRBV11-2 and TRBJ2-3; 10 bases agree with TRBD2. From germline, CDR1 is SGHAT and CDR2 FQNNGV. The CDR3 covers 17 residues. The ends lost 1 base at V and 2 bases at J; junction bases unmatched: 6. The CDR3 protein is CASSLGSGGSYTDTQYF. CDR3 bases: TGTGCCAGCAGCTTAGGTAGCGGGGGGTCCTACACAGATACGCAGTATTTT.

CDR3 bases: TGCAGCGTTGATCCGGGGCGGACCGGGGAGCTGTTTTTT. It is translated as CSVDPGRTGELFF. The J gene is TRBJ2-2, the V gene TRBV29-1; perhaps D is TRBD1 or TRBD2 (5 bases each). The CDR3 is 13 amino acids. The V end was cut by 3 bases, the J end by 5 bases, with 10 bases between. CDR1 and CDR2 (germline): SQVTM, ANQGSEA.

The chain has TRBV4-2 and TRBJ2-1, with a tentative D call TRBD2 (6 bases). V lost 3 bases to trimming and J lost 3 bases, with 15 bases between them. In germline, CDR1 is LGHNA, CDR2 YNFKEQ. The CDR3 sequence is 16 residues long. CDR3 DNA sequence: TGTGCCAGCAGCCATGAAGCGGCGCGGGGCTACAATGAGCAGTTCTTC. Protein product: CASSHEAARGYNEQFF.

The chain carries TRBV18 and TRBJ2-7; tentatively, D is TRBD2 (5 bases). The V gene lost 4 bases and the J gene lost 2 bases, with 18 bases spanning the gap. This CDR3 has 16 residues. CDR1 is KGHSH, CDR2 LQKENI, per germline. DNA for the CDR3: TGTGCCAGCTCACTTGGAGCGGACCCACCGGCCTACGAGCAGTACTTC. Its protein product is CASSLGADPPAYEQYF.

In its sample, this clone was seen a few times. This chain links TRBV7-6 with TRBJ1-4; D gene uncertain. Germline assignment: CDR1 SGHVS and CDR2 FNYEAQ. This CDR3 has 13 amino acids. V lost 0 bases and J 11 bases, leaving 10 bases between the germline ends. In nucleotides, the CDR3 is TGTGCCAGCAGCTTAGCGCTGAGGGTGAAACTGTTTTTT. Translated: CASSLALRVKLFF.

This clone was seen a few times. The rearrangement uses TRBV7-6 and TRBJ2-2; no clear D. V was clipped by 3 bases and J by 0 bases, with 8 bases between them. There are 15 residues in the CDR3. Germline V gene sequence: CDR1 SGHVS, CDR2 FNYEAQ. The CDR3 loop reads CASSFGQPNTGELFF. As DNA, the CDR3 is TGTGCCAGCAGCTTCGGGCAGCCGAACACCGGGGAGCTGTTTTTT.

This clone appeared many times. This chain connects TRBV25-1 to TRBJ2-7; 9 bases align to TRBD1. Germline V lookup: CDR1 MGHDK, CDR2 SYGVNS. Germline trimming cut 6 bases from V and 5 bases from J; bases unmatched to any gene: 8. The CDR3 runs to 14 residues. In DNA form, the CDR3 reads TGTGCCAGCAGAGACAGGGGGATTAGGGACGAGCAGTACTTC. It yields the protein CASRDRGIRDEQYF.

The chain combines TRBV2 with TRBJ1-1, with D unclear. Trimming took off 4 bases at V and 1 base at J, with 7 bases between the two ends. Germline CDR1 reads SNHLY; CDR2 reads FYNNEI. The CDR3 covers 13 residues. For the CDR3, the DNA is TGTGCCAGCAGTGGTCAGAGGAACACTGAAGCTTTCTTT. It is translated as CASSGQRNTEAFF. The full variable domain, completed using reference TRBV2 and TRBJ1-1, is EPEVTQTPSHQVTQMGQEVILRCVPISNHLYFYWYRQILGQKVEFLVSFYNNEISEKSEIFDDQFSVERPDGSNFTLKIRSTKLEDSAMYFCASSGQRNTEAFFGQGTRLTVV.

This clone was seen only a few times. The chain links TRBV6-6 to TRBJ2-1, with TRBD2 matching 9 bases. This CDR3 spans 15 amino acids. CDR1 is MNHNY and CDR2 is SVGAGI in the germline V gene (reference sequence). With 8 bases clipped from V and 6 bases from J, the junction kept 11 bases outside the gene matches. This chain's CDR3 is CASGPPGTSFNEQFF. CDR3 coding DNA: TGTGCCAGCGGGCCTCCGGGGACTAGCTTCAATGAGCAGTTCTTC.

This sequence joins TRBV7-2 and TRBJ2-7, with 7 bases matching TRBD1. V gave up 5 bases and J gave up 3 bases; unmatched junction bases: 7. Per germline, CDR1 SGHTA and CDR2 FQGNSA. This CDR3 is 14 amino acids long. The CDR3: CASSPGQARYEQYF. In DNA, the CDR3 is TGTGCCAGCAGCCCAGGACAGGCCCGCTACGAGCAGTACTTC.

J is TRBJ2-3 and V is TRBV7-2; D is ambiguous. Germline-derived CDR1 and CDR2 are SGHTA and FQGNSA. CDR3 length: 14 residues. V lost 1 base and J lost 3, with 8 bases in between. The CDR3 reads CASSLDPGTDTQYF. DNA for the CDR3: TGTGCCAGCAGCTTAGATCCAGGAACAGATACGCAGTATTTT.

The chain is built from TRBV18 and TRBJ1-3; 8 positions agree with TRBD1. The CDR3 runs to 15 residues. CDR1 and CDR2 from the germline V gene are KGHSH and LQKENI. The V and J ends lost 6 bases and 1 base, in that order; junction bases with no gene match: 5. CDR3 DNA sequence: TGTGCCAGCTCGCGAGGGACAGGTTCTGGAAACACCATATATTTT. Translation gives CASSRGTGSGNTIYF.

This rearrangement joins TRBV29-1 to TRBJ1-1, with D uncertain. Germline V gene sequence: CDR1 SQVTM, CDR2 ANQGSEA. With 0 bases removed from V and 8 bases from J, the gap between germline ends came to 13 bases. The CDR3 length is 13 residues. Written as DNA, the CDR3 is TGCAGCGTTGAAGATCGTCGGACTCTAGAAGCTTTCTTT. Translated, it gives CSVEDRRTLEAFF.

This clone showed up just a few times. The chain carries TRBV11-2 and TRBJ1-4; D remains unclear. This CDR3 is 13 amino acids long. V lost 8 bases and J lost 4, with 11 bases in between. CDR1 is SGHAT, CDR2 FQNNGV, per germline. CDR3 loop: CASRFRLNEKLFF. The CDR3 coding sequence is TGTGCCAGCCGATTCAGGCTTAATGAAAAACTGTTTTTT.

This chain's CDR3 is CASSKGQAYYGYTF. The CDR3, as DNA: TGTGCCAGTAGTAAGGGACAGGCGTACTATGGCTACACCTTC. The chain combines TRBV19 with TRBJ1-2; 8 bases align to TRBD1. The length of the CDR3 is 14 residues. Losses at the gene ends were 4 bases for V and 3 bases for J; bases not matched to a gene: 4. Germline loops: CDR1 LNHDA, CDR2 SQIVND (reference sequence).

There are a few counts of this clone. The chain employs TRBV7-3 and TRBJ2-3; no firm D call. The CDR3 contains 12 residues. V was clipped by 8 bases and J by 4 bases, with 10 bases between them. Germline-derived CDR1 and CDR2 are SGHTA and FQGTGA. The CDR3 nucleotides are TGTGCCAGCGGTCATGCTGCAGATACGCAGTATTTT. This sequence encodes CASGHAADTQYF.

The chain uses TRBV28 and TRBJ2-7; D gene ambiguous. The CDR3 runs 12 residues. Germline V gene lookup returns CDR1 MDHEN and CDR2 SYDVKM. The V end was cut by 2 bases, the J end by 4 bases, with 6 bases between. CDR3 nucleotide sequence: TGTGCCAGCAGTTTAGTCCAGTACGAGCAGTACTTC. This gives the protein CASSLVQYEQYF.

This clone was picked up a small number of times. The rearrangement links TRBV9 to TRBJ1-2; 7 bases map to TRBD1. The CDR3 is 14 residues long. Germline V gene sequence: CDR1 SGDLS, CDR2 YYNGEE. Germline trimming cut 1 base from V and 4 bases from J; bases unmatched to any gene: 4. The chain's CDR3 is CASSVRGLSYGYTF. DNA of the CDR3: TGTGCCAGCAGCGTAAGGGGGCTTAGCTATGGCTACACCTTC.

This clone turned up a few times. For the CDR3, the DNA is TGCGCCAGCAGCGGCAGAGCTAACTATGGCTACACCTTC. Translation gives CASSGRANYGYTF. V and J are TRBV5-1 and TRBJ1-2, with D unclear. V shed 4 bases and J shed 0 bases, with 7 bases lying between them. This CDR3 contains 13 residues. The germline V gene has CDR1 SGHRS and CDR2 YFSETQ.

This clone came up a few times. This chain joins TRBV28 and TRBJ2-4, with 10 bases matching TRBD2. Germline CDR1 and CDR2: MDHEN and SYDVKM. This CDR3 contains 14 residues. V dropped 6 bases and J dropped 8; count of bases not matched to a gene: 7. CDR3 loop: CASRVSGRAYIQYF. The CDR3 nucleotides read TGTGCCAGCAGGGTAAGCGGGAGGGCGTACATTCAGTACTTC. The full variable domain, completed using reference TRBV28 and TRBJ2-4, is DVKVTQSSRYLVKRTGEKVFLECVQDMDHENMFWYRQDPGLGLRLIYFSYDVKMKEKGDIPEGYSVSREKKERFSLILESASTNQTSMYLCASRVSGRAYIQYFGAGTRLSVL.

The count of this clone is one. This specimen includes other DNA sequences encoding the same CDR3. The rearrangement uses TRBV18 and TRBJ1-2, with 8 bases fitting TRBD1. The CDR3 is 14 amino acids. CDR1 and CDR2 from the germline V gene are KGHSH and LQKENI. Unmatched junction bases numbered 1, after V lost 2 bases and J lost 2 bases. The CDR3 DNA follows: TGTGCCAGCTCACCAGGGACAGGAAACTATGGCTACACCTTC. Translation: CASSPGTGNYGYTF.

This sequence joins TRBV13 and TRBJ2-7, with D maybe TRBD1 (5 bases). The CDR3 runs 17 residues. Trimming pared 5 bases from V and 1 base from J, leaving 21 bases between. Germline CDR1 is PRHDT and CDR2 is FYEKMQ (reference sequence). Here the CDR3 reads CASSHRRAQKGSYEQYF. The CDR3 DNA reads as TGTGCCAGCAGCCACCGCCGGGCCCAGAAGGGGTCCTACGAGCAGTACTTC.

This clone has a handful of counts. The chain couples TRBV18 to TRBJ1-2; no reliable D call. Per germline, CDR1 KGHSH and CDR2 LQKENI. V was cut by 5 bases and J by 1 base, with 8 bases left in between. There are 13 residues in the CDR3. The CDR3 bases are TGTGCCAGCTCATCTGACCGTAACTATGGCTACACCTTC. This encodes CASSSDRNYGYTF.